This T cell receptor (beta chain) comes out of a study of T cells after yellow fever vaccination. Study in general: SMART-Seq v4 Ultra Low Input prepared the low-cell-number fractions. The study's findings and limits: Post-booster repertoires contained most primary-vaccination clones again (96% CD4, less than 90% CD8).

A word on this clonotype: The antigen remains undetermined.

This CDR3 region has 16 residues. Germline CDR1 and CDR2: SEHNR and FQNEAQ (reference sequence). Deletions cut 5 bases from V and 3 bases from J, with 16 bases between. Template-switching 5'RACE yielded the TCR cDNA; a universal primer site and UMIs were added in the process. TCRdb independently ran MiXCR on the 5' RACE reads; one entry per CDR3 protein. The sample yields just over 250,000 distinct CDR3 sequences, about 5.2% seen once. Sequenced material: CD4+ T cells sorted from PBMCs, taken on the day of the yellow fever booster vaccination. The sequence was collected from a man aged 18 to 29 who received the YFV17D yellow fever vaccine. V usage is TRBV7-9 and J usage is TRBJ1-4; perhaps TRBD1 as D (6 bases). The CDR3 spells CASSRDKGGPNEKLFF. CDR3 in DNA: TGTGCCAGCAGCAGAGACAAGGGGGGGCCTAATGAAAAACTGTTTTTT.